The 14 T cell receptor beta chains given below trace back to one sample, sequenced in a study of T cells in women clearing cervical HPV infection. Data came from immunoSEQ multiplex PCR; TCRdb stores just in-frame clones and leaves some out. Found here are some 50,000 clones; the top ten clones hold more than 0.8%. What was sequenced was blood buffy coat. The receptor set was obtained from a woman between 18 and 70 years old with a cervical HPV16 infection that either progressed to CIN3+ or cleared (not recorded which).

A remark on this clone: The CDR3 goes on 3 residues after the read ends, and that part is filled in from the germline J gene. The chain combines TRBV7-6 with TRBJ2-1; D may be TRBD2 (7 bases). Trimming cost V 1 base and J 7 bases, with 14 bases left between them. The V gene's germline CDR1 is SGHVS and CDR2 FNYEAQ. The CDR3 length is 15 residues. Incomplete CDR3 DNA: TGTGCCAGCAGCTTAGAAGGGGGGGTTCTGAATGAG. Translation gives CASSLEGGVLNE. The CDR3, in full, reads CASSLEGGVLNEQFF.

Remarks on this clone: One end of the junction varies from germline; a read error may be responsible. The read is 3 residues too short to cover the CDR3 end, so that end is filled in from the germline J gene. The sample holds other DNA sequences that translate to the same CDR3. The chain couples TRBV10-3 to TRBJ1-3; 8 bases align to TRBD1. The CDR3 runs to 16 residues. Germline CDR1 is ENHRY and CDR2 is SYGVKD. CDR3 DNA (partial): TGTGCCATCAGTGCCGGACAGGGAAGCTCTGGAAACACA. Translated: CAISAGQGSSGNT. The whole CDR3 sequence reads CAISAGQGSSGNTIYF.

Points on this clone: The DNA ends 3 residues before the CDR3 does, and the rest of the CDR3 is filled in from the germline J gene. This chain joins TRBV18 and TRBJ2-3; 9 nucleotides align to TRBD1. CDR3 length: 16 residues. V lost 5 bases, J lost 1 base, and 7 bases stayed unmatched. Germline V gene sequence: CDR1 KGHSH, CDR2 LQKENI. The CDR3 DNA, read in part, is TGTGCCAGCTCAGAAGAACAGGGGGCGGGCACAGATACG. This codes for CASSEEQGAGTDT. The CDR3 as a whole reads CASSEEQGAGTDTQYF.

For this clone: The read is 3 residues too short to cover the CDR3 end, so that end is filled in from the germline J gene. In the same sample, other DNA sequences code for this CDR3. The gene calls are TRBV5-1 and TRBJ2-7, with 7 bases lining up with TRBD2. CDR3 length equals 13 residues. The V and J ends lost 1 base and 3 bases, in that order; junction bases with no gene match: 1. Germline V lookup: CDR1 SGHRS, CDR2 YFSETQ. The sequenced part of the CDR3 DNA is TGCGCCAGCAGCTTGTCTAGCGGCTACGAG. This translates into CASSLSSGYE. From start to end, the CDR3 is CASSLSSGYEQYF.

CDR3 bases read: TGTGCCAGCAGGCGCAACCAGGGGAGCAATCAGCCC. Protein: CASRRNQGSNQP. The full CDR3 protein reads CASRRNQGSNQPQHF. V is TRBV2 and J is TRBJ1-5; tentatively, D is TRBD1 (6 bases). The sequence runs out 3 residues before the end of the CDR3; the remainder is reconstructed from the germline J gene. Trimming removed 6 bases from V and 1 base from J, with 13 bases in between. From germline, CDR1 is SNHLY and CDR2 FYNNEI. There are 15 residues in the CDR3.

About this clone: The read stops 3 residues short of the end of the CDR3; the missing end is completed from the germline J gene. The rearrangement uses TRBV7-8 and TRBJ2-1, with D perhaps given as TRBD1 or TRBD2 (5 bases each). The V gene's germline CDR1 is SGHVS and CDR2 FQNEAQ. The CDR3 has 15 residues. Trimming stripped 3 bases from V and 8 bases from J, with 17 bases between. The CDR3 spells CASSFQGVMADEQFF. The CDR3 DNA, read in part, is TGTGCCAGCAGCTTTCAGGGAGTAATGGCGGATGAG.

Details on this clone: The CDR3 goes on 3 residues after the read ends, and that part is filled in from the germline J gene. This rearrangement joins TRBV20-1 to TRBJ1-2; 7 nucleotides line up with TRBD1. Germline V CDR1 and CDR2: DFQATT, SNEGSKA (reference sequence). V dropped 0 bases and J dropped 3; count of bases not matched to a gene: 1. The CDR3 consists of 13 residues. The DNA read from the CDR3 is TGCAGTGCTAGAGACGACAGGGACTATGGC. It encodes CSARDDRDYG. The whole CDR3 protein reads CSARDDRDYGYTF.

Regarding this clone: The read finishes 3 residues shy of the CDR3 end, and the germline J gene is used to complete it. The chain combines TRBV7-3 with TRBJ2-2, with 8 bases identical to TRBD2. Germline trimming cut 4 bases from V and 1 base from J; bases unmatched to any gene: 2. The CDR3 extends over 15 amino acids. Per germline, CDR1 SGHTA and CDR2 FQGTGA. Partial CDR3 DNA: TGTGCCAGCAGCTCTACTAGCGGGAACACCGGGGAG. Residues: CASSSTSGNTGE. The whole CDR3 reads CASSSTSGNTGELFF.

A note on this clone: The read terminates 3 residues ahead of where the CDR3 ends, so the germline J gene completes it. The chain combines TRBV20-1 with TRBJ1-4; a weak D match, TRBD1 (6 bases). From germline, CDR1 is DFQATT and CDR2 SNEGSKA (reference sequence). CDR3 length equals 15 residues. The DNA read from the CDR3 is TGCAGTGCTAGGCTACAGGGAAGGAGGACCTCACCA. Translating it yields CSARLQGRRTSP. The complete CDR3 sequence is CSARLQGRRTSPLFF.

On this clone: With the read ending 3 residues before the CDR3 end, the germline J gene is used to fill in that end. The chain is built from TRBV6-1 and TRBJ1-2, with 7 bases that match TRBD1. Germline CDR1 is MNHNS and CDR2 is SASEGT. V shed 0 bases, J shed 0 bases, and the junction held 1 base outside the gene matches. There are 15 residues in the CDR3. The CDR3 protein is CASSEATGANYGYTF. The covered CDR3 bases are TGTGCCAGCAGTGAAGCTACAGGGGCTAACTATGGC.

The CDR3 bases that were read are TGTGCCAGCAGCTTATTAGGGACAAATGATGAG. This translates into CASSLLGTNDE. The whole CDR3 protein is CASSLLGTNDEQFF. The chain employs TRBV7-3 and TRBJ2-1, with D possibly TRBD1 on 6 matching bases. From the germline J gene comes the end of the CDR3, since the read stops 3 residues before it. This CDR3 is built from 14 residues. Trimming shortened V by 2 bases and J by 8 bases, and 13 bases separated the two germline ends. The germline gives CDR1 SGHTA, CDR2 FQGTGA.

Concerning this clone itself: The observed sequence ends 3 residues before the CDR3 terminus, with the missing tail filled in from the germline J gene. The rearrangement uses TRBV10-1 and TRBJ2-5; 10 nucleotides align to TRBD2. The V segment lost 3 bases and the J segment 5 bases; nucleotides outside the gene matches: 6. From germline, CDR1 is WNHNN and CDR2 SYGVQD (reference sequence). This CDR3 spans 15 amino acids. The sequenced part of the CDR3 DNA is TGCGCCAGCAGTGATCAGCGGGGGGGGAGGGAGACC. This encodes CASSDQRGGRET. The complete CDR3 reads CASSDQRGGRETQYF.

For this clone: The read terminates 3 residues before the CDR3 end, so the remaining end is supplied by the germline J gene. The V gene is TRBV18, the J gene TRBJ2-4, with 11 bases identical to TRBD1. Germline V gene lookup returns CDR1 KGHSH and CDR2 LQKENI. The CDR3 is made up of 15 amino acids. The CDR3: CASSPANGQGAGQYF. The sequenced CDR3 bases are TGTGCCAGCTCACCGGCTAATGGACAGGGGGCCGGT.

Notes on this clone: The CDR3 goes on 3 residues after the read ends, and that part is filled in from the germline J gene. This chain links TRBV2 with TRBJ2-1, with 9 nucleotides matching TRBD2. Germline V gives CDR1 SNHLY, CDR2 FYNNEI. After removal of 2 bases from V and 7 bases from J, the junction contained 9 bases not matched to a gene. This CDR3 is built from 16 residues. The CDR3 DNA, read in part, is TGTGCCAGCAGTGAAAGGGGGCTAGCGGGGCGAAATGAG. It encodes CASSERGLAGRNE. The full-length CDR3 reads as CASSERGLAGRNEQFF.